These T cell receptor beta chains were read from a single sample in a study of T cells after yellow fever vaccination. Using its own MiXCR run on the 5' RACE reads, TCRdb lists one record per CDR3 protein. The sample yields roughly 300,000 distinct CDR3 sequences, less than 9.5% seen once. Specimen: PBMCs, collected about 49 days after the first yellow fever vaccination. The receptors were gathered from a man aged 18 to 30 who received the YFV17D yellow fever vaccine. Both conserved end residues are part of each CDR3. A D gene is named only where the DNA matches it firmly. Size is stated for part of the rows, as once, few or many counts, or as a class when the clone is expanded.

-,-,TRBJ2-3,TRBV10-3,CAIWQGGRTDTQYF,TGTGCCATTTGGCAGGGGGGGCGCACAGATACGCAGTATTTT
-,-,TRBJ2-2,TRBV30,CAWSRTDGSVGELFF,TGTGCCTGGAGTCGGACGGATGGCAGCGTCGGGGAGCTGTTTTTT
-,-,TRBJ2-1,TRBV5-4,CASSTLAGADYNEQFF,TGTGCCAGCAGCACCCTGGCGGGTGCGGATTACAATGAGCAGTTCTTC
TRBD1,-,TRBJ2-2,TRBV6-5,CASSSFGQGDTGELFF,TGTGCCAGCAGTTCCTTCGGACAGGGGGATACCGGGGAGCTGTTTTTT
-,-,TRBJ1-1,TRBV6-1,CASRSPAGNTEAFF,TGTGCCAGCAGATCCCCGGCGGGGAACACTGAAGCTTTCTTT
-,-,TRBJ1-5,TRBV19,CASSRSQHSNQPQHF,TGTGCCAGTAGTCGCTCACAGCATAGCAATCAGCCCCAGCATTTT
TRBD2,few,TRBJ2-5,TRBV10-3,CAIGTSGAQETQYF,TGTGCCATCGGGACTAGCGGGGCACAAGAGACCCAGTACTTC
-,few,TRBJ1-1,TRBV11-2,CASSLGQHSMNTEAFF,TGTGCCAGCAGCTTAGGACAGCACTCCATGAACACTGAAGCTTTCTTT
-,many,TRBJ2-2,TRBV12-3/TRBV12-4,CASGDPGHRNTGELFF,TGTGCCAGCGGCGATCCGGGACACAGAAACACCGGGGAGCTGTTTTTT
TRBD1,-,TRBJ2-2,TRBV5-1,CASSPGQGVNTGELFF,TGCGCCAGCAGCCCAGGACAGGGGGTGAACACCGGGGAGCTGTTTTTT
TRBD2,many,TRBJ2-7,TRBV5-1,CASSLGAGEDEQYF,TGCGCCAGCAGCTTAGGAGCGGGGGAGGACGAGCAGTACTTC
TRBD1,many,TRBJ1-1,TRBV5-4,CASTLGAPGGTEAFF,TGTGCCAGCACCTTAGGCGCCCCAGGGGGGACTGAAGCTTTCTTT
-,many,TRBJ2-2,TRBV5-1,CASSLIDFAGELFF,TGCGCCAGCAGTTTGATTGACTTCGCCGGGGAGCTGTTTTTT
-,few,TRBJ2-5,TRBV4-1,CASSQVGGMGETQYF,TGCGCCAGCAGCCAGGTCGGCGGGATGGGAGAGACCCAGTACTTC
-,-,TRBJ2-5,TRBV27,CASSPKDTSLLETQYF,TGTGCCAGCAGTCCCAAAGACACCTCGCTTTTGGAGACCCAGTACTTC
-,few,TRBJ1-1,TRBV9,CASSVSSQNTEAFF,TGTGCCAGCAGCGTCTCCAGTCAGAACACTGAAGCTTTCTTT
-,-,TRBJ1-5,TRBV7-2,CASSFSQGGQPQHF,TGTGCCAGCAGCTTTTCCCAAGGTGGTCAGCCCCAGCATTTT
TRBD2,-,TRBJ2-3,TRBV10-3,CAISDASGGAGRTDTQYF,TGTGCCATCAGTGATGCTAGCGGGGGGGCAGGGCGCACAGATACGCAGTATTTT
-,-,TRBJ1-6,TRBV7-9,CASSLGAVSGYSPLHF,TGTGCCAGCAGCTTAGGAGCCGTATCCGGGTATTCACCCCTCCACTTT
-,-,TRBJ2-3,TRBV6-1,CASTDSTSTDTQYF,TGTGCCAGCACGGACTCTACTAGCACAGATACGCAGTATTTT
-,-,TRBJ1-2,TRBV28,CASGLWGYGYTF,TGTGCCAGCGGGTTGTGGGGCTATGGCTACACCTTC
TRBD1,few,TRBJ1-4,TRBV20-1,CSARTGLGEKLFF,TGCAGTGCCCGGACAGGGTTGGGAGAAAAACTGTTTTTT
-,few,TRBJ1-5,TRBV7-8,CASSYGGIRDSNQPQHF,TGTGCCAGCAGCTACGGGGGGATCAGGGATAGCAATCAGCCCCAGCATTTT
-,few,TRBJ1-2,TRBV6-5,CASSYTAAGVKGYTF,TGTGCCAGCAGTTACACGGCCGCCGGGGTGAAAGGCTACACCTTC
-,-,TRBJ1-1,TRBV12-3/TRBV12-4,CASSLVPGELHTEAFF,TGTGCCAGCAGTTTAGTTCCCGGGGAGTTGCACACTGAAGCTTTCTTT
TRBD1,-,TRBJ2-1,TRBV7-2,CASSMTGARYWEFF,TGTGCCAGCAGCATGACAGGGGCCCGGTACTGGGAGTTCTTC
-,-,TRBJ2-2,TRBV6-2/TRBV6-3,CASRSGQWPRERDPNTGELFF,TGTGCCAGCAGATCCGGACAGTGGCCCCGGGAACGAGATCCGAACACCGGGGAGCTGTTTTTT
-,-,TRBJ2-5,TRBV7-2,CASSFREQETQYF,TGTGCCAGCAGCTTCCGGGAACAAGAGACCCAGTACTTC
-,few,TRBJ2-2,TRBV7-8,CASSLVPFGTGELFF,TGTGCCAGCAGCTTAGTCCCGTTCGGGACCGGGGAGCTGTTTTTT
-,-,TRBJ1-1,TRBV7-2,CASSSSWGNTEAFF,TGTGCCAGCAGCTCCTCATGGGGCAACACTGAAGCTTTCTTT
-,few,TRBJ2-1,TRBV3-1,CASSQEGQGQRVNEQFF,TGTGCCAGCAGCCAAGAAGGGCAGGGGCAGAGGGTCAATGAGCAGTTCTTC
TRBD1,few,TRBJ2-5,TRBV9,CASSVRGQGETQYF,TGTGCCAGCAGCGTACGGGGACAGGGTGAGACCCAGTACTTC
-,-,TRBJ2-3,TRBV5-4,CASSHNGQPGRTQYF,TGTGCCAGCAGCCATAACGGTCAGCCGGGGCGTACGCAGTATTTT
-,-,TRBJ2-7,TRBV4-1,CASSQLRGSEQYF,TGCGCCAGCAGCCAACTACGAGGGAGCGAGCAGTACTTC
TRBD1,few,TRBJ1-1,TRBV7-2,CASSWPPGQGTPTEAFF,TGTGCCAGCAGCTGGCCCCCGGGACAGGGGACCCCCACTGAAGCTTTCTTT
-,-,TRBJ2-3,TRBV7-2,CASSYLPHSDTQYF,TGTGCCAGCAGCTACCTACCGCATTCAGATACGCAGTATTTT